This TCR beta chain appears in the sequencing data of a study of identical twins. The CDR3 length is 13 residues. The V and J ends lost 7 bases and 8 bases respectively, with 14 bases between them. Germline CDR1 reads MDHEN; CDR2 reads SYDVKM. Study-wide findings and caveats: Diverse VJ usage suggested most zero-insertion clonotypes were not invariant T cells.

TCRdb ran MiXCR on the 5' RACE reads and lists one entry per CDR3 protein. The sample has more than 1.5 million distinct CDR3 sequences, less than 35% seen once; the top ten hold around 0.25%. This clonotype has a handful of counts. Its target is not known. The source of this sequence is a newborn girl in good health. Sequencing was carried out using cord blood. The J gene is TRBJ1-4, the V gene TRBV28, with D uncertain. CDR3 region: CASKVPLGEKLFF. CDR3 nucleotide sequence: TGTGCCAGCAAAGTTCCTCTAGGAGAAAAACTGTTTTTT.